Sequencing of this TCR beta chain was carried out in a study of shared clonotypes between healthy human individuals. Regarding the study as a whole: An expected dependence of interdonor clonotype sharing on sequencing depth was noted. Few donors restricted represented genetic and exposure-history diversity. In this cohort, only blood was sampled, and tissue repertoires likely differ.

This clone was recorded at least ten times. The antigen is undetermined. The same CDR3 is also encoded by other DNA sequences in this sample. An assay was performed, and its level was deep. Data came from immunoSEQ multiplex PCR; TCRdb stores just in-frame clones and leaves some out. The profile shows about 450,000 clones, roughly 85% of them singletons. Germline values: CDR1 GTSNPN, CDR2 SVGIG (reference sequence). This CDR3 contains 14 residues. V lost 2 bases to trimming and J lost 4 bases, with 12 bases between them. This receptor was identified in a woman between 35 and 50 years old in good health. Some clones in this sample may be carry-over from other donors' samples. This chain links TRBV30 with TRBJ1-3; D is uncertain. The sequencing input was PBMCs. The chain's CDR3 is CAWSLQYGGNTIYF. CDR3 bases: TGTGCCTGGAGTCTGCAATATGGAGGAAACACCATATATTTT.